The following is a T cell receptor (beta chain) sequence with its context. Its antigen specificity is not known. Per-base quality was not reported, and no clone a single base away is much larger than it. TCRbeta CDR3 regions were amplified from genomic DNA using the immunoSEQ Assay, a bias-controlled multiplex PCR. The authors' pipeline ran thus. Within the assay, amplification of reference gene primers was used to estimate how many nucleated cells each sample contained. To quantify the absolute abundance of each unique TCRbeta CDR3 rearrangement, sequence reads were collapsed and filtered. For each sample, productive Simpson clonality was calculated by taking the square root of Simpson's diversity index across productive rearrangements. This immuneACCESS table, as held by TCRdb, lists in-frame sequences with V and J called but not all clones. Of the missing ones, under half trace to an unresolved V gene in checked studies; the others have no known cause. Clone size and the V and J calls come from that table; the DNA yielded D and trimming. This sample lists roughly 100,000 clones; 75% to 85% were detected once. 4.5% to 5.5% of the sample is taken by the ten largest.

From the cysteine up to the phenylalanine, the CDR3 has a length of 14 residues. The DNA shown is the 42-base CDR3, in frame from base 1. CDR1 and CDR2 are read off the germline V gene (reference sequence) as MNHEY and SMNVEV. Unmatched junction bases come to 8, with V trimmed by 2 bases and J by 8 bases. This sample stems from a study of blood T cell repertoires in COVID-19 (dated by TCRdb to 2018 to 2021). Study-level background: Samples from collaborators originated in the United States, Italy and Spain and spanned both the acute and convalescent phases of COVID-19. The prospective study material was composed of cDNA or gDNA derived from T cells, B-cell-depleted T cells, or PBMCs. Subjects who had been exposed to COVID-19, were actively infected with it, or had recovered from it provided the deeply sampled blood TCRbeta repertoires that made up the dataset. The repertoires were made available in a free public database intended to serve as a resource for research on the immune response to SARS-CoV-2. Samples were obtained from the ongoing ImmuneRACE study (first 160 participants) and from about 1,300 subjects provided by 6 global collaborators. Sample metadata almost always included a de-identified subject ID, COVID-19 status, age in years and sex. HLA class I and class II types, where available, came from metadata supplied by the sample provider rather than from assay-based typing.

The research as a whole found: How much clinical and demographic metadata was included differed by source and by participant, and the metadata was provided uncurated.

One collaborating source in Seattle enrolled patients during active infection and followed them longitudinally through the course of disease. Each collaborating institution followed its own protocols to collect whole blood in K2EDTA tubes. For TCRbeta analysis, collaborator samples were shipped as frozen whole blood, as isolated PBMCs, or as DNA extracted from either sample type. Sequences were obtained from peripheral blood. The receptor was derived from a man older than 75 with COVID-19, enrolled during active disease. In this chain, TRBV27 is recombined with TRBJ1-2, with 7 bases aligning to TRBD1. The CDR3 reads as follows: CASSLRDRDGGYTF. The nucleotide sequence reads TGTGCCAGCAGTTTAAGGGACAGAGACGGGGGCTACACCTTC.